The next 26 T cell receptor beta chains were all read from a single sample in a study of blood T cell repertoires in COVID-19. Clones were sequenced by immunoSEQ multiplex PCR, and TCRdb holds only the in-frame ones, with some missing. The table has 150,000 or so clones, 70% to 85% seen once; the top ten hold roughly 0.6%. Sequencing was performed on peripheral blood. The source of these receptors is a man aged 55-75 years with COVID-19, enrolled during active disease.

The chain couples TRBV15 to TRBJ2-7; 10 positions match TRBD1. Per germline, CDR1 LNHNV and CDR2 YYDKDF (reference sequence). V shed 3 bases, J shed 4 bases, and the junction held 6 bases outside the gene matches. The CDR3 consists of 15 residues. The CDR3 region is CATSRWTGGGYEQYF. The CDR3 DNA follows: TGTGCCACCAGCAGGTGGACAGGGGGTGGATACGAGCAGTACTTC. The full variable domain, its missing parts supplied by reference TRBV15 and TRBJ2-7, is DAMVIQNPRYQVTQFGKPVTLSCSQTLNHNVMYWYQQKSSQAPKLLFHYYDKDFNNEADTPDNFQSRRPNTSFCFLDIRSPGLGDTAMYLCATSRWTGGGYEQYFGPGTRLTVT.

The chain is built from TRBV10-2 and TRBJ1-6; weak D call: TRBD1 (6 bases). The CDR3 is made up of 13 amino acids. Germline V gives CDR1 WSHSY, CDR2 SAAADI. Trimming cost V 4 bases and J 6 bases, with 7 bases left between them. DNA for the CDR3: TGCGCCAGCAGTGGGACAGCTAATTCACCCCTCCACTTT. Protein sequence: CASSGTANSPLHF.

This rearrangement joins TRBV9 to TRBJ2-7; 10 bases agree with TRBD1. The J segment lost 6 bases and the V segment lost 4 bases, leaving 10 bases of the junction unmatched. CDR1 and CDR2 (germline): SGDLS, YYNGEE. The CDR3 runs 15 residues. The CDR3 DNA reads as TGTGCCAGCAGCACAACGACAGGGGGCGGGAGCGAGCAGTACTTC. Translated: CASSTTTGGGSEQYF.

J is TRBJ2-7 and V is TRBV9, with TRBD2 as a possible D gene (6 bases). The V gene's germline CDR1 is SGDLS and CDR2 YYNGEE. The CDR3 runs 14 residues. With 0 bases removed from V and 2 bases from J, the gap between germline ends came to 9 bases. The CDR3 DNA reads TGTGCCAGCAGCGTAGAGCGGGTCGCCTACGAGCAGTACTTC. Residues: CASSVERVAYEQYF.

The V call is TRBV29-1, the J call TRBJ2-6; 8 nucleotides align to TRBD1. The CDR3 extends over 15 amino acids. V shed 3 bases, J shed 3 bases, and the junction held 4 bases outside the gene matches. CDR1 is SQVTM, CDR2 ANQGSEA, per germline. The DNA of the CDR3 is TGCAGCGTTGAGCAGGGGGCGCTTGGGGCCAACGTCCTGACTTTC. Protein sequence: CSVEQGALGANVLTF.

The J gene is TRBJ1-1, the V gene TRBV6-5; D might be TRBD1 (5 bases). V was clipped by 5 bases and J by 4 bases, with 17 bases between them. CDR1 is MNHEY, CDR2 SVGAGI, per germline. The CDR3 runs 15 residues. Here the CDR3 reads CASSPPTGLSTEAFF. The CDR3 DNA sequence: TGTGCCAGCAGTCCCCCCACAGGATTGAGCACTGAAGCTTTCTTT.

Here the CDR3 DNA reads TGCGCCAGCAGCCCTTGGTCGTCTAGCGGGGGATACAATGAGCAGTTCTTC. Its translation: CASSPWSSSGGYNEQFF. The chain combines TRBV5-1 with TRBJ2-1; 10 bases agree with TRBD2. There are 17 residues in the CDR3. Germline loops: CDR1 SGHRS, CDR2 YFSETQ. Trimming cost V 4 bases and J 4 bases; bases outside gene matches: 11.

The J gene is TRBJ2-4, the V gene TRBV19; 13 bases fit TRBD2. The ends lost 5 bases at V and 9 bases at J; junction bases unmatched: 10. CDR1 is LNHDA and CDR2 is SQIVND in the germline V gene (reference sequence). This CDR3 is built from 16 residues. As DNA, the CDR3 is TGTGCCAGTAGTTTCCCAACTAGCGGGAGGGCAGCCATTCAGTACTTC. Its protein product is CASSFPTSGRAAIQYF.

The V call is TRBV14, the J call TRBJ2-1; TRBD1 aligns across 8 bases. J gave up 10 bases and V 1 base, and 9 bases lay outside the gene matches. In germline, CDR1 is SGHDN, CDR2 FVKESK. This CDR3 is 15 amino acids long. The CDR3 DNA sequence: TGTGCCAGCAGCCAAGGTTGGGCAGGGGGCAAGGAGCAGTTCTTC. The encoded protein is CASSQGWAGGKEQFF.

The J gene is TRBJ1-1, the V gene TRBV7-9; possible D gene TRBD1, 6 bases. Germline V CDR1 and CDR2: SEHNR, FQNEAQ (reference sequence). This CDR3 contains 13 residues. The V gene lost 2 bases and the J gene lost 4 bases, with 8 bases spanning the gap. Here the CDR3 reads CASSLQGTTEAFF. The CDR3 DNA sequence: TGTGCCAGCAGCTTACAGGGGACCACTGAAGCTTTCTTT.

J is TRBJ1-1 and V is TRBV5-1; 8 bases map to TRBD1. Trimming removed 4 bases from V and 0 bases from J; junction bases left unmatched: 14. The CDR3 runs to 18 residues. CDR1 SGHRS and CDR2 YFSETQ come from the germline V gene. CDR3 protein: CASSRNPGQGLLNTEAFF. CDR3 coding DNA: TGCGCCAGCAGCCGCAACCCCGGACAGGGACTCTTGAACACTGAAGCTTTCTTT.

This clone was seen once. The rearrangement links TRBV18 to TRBJ1-4; the D gene is possibly TRBD1 (5 bases). The V and J ends lost 3 bases and 0 bases respectively, with 11 bases between them. Germline values: CDR1 KGHSH, CDR2 LQKENI. The CDR3 has 16 amino acids. This chain's CDR3 is CASSPIGGSTNEKLFF. The CDR3 nucleotides read TGTGCCAGCTCACCCATCGGGGGATCAACTAATGAAAAACTGTTTTTT. The full variable domain, its missing parts supplied by reference TRBV18 and TRBJ1-4, is NAGVMQNPRHLVRRRGQEARLRCSPMKGHSHVYWYRQLPEEGLKFMVYLQKENIIDESGMPKERFSAEFPKEGPSILRIQQVVRGDSAAYFCASSPIGGSTNEKLFFGSGTQLSVL.

The chain combines TRBV7-9 with TRBJ2-2; 11 bases align to TRBD1. J was trimmed by 0 bases and V by 5 bases; bases with no gene match: 11. This CDR3 is built from 19 residues. Germline values: CDR1 SEHNR, CDR2 FQNEAQ (reference sequence). The CDR3 is CASSRGTGGLNSNTGELFF. The DNA of the CDR3 is TGTGCCAGCAGCCGAGGGACAGGGGGACTAAATTCGAACACCGGGGAGCTGTTTTTT.

The chain uses TRBV6-6 and TRBJ1-4; D unresolved. The V gene's germline CDR1 is MNHNY and CDR2 SVGAGI (reference sequence). Trimming stripped 6 bases from V and 8 bases from J, with 7 bases between. The CDR3 loop spans 11 amino acids. The DNA for the CDR3 is TGTGCCAGCAGAAATTTAGAAAAACTGTTTTTT. This codes for CASRNLEKLFF.

The CDR3 is CATSDERTGVGYTF. The DNA for the CDR3 is TGTGCCACCAGTGATGAAAGGACAGGGGTTGGCTACACCTTC. The genes are TRBV24-1 and TRBJ1-2, with 9 bases that match TRBD1. V dropped 3 bases and J dropped 7; count of bases not matched to a gene: 5. The CDR3 sequence is 14 residues long. In germline, CDR1 is KGHDR, CDR2 SFDVKD.

The V gene is TRBV7-9, the J gene TRBJ2-7, with D unclear. Per germline, CDR1 SEHNR and CDR2 FQNEAQ (reference sequence). This CDR3 comprises 15 residues. The V end was cut by 1 base, the J end by 2 bases, with 12 bases between. Here the CDR3 reads CASSLGYTGTYEQYF. CDR3 nucleotide sequence: TGTGCCAGCAGCTTAGGTTATACCGGTACCTACGAGCAGTACTTC.

The chain carries TRBV15 and TRBJ1-5; 9 bases are a match to TRBD1. The V segment lost 4 bases and the J segment 0 bases; nucleotides outside the gene matches: 10. From germline, CDR1 is LNHNV and CDR2 YYDKDF (reference sequence). The CDR3 contains 18 residues. For the CDR3, the DNA is TGTGCCACCAGCACCAAGGACAGGGGCACGAATAGCAATCAGCCCCAGCATTTT. It yields the protein CATSTKDRGTNSNQPQHF.

This clone appeared once. The chain has TRBV27 and TRBJ1-6; possible D gene TRBD1, 5 bases. Germline V gene data show CDR1 as MNHEY and CDR2 as SMNVEV (reference sequence). This CDR3 is built from 17 residues. V shed 6 bases and J shed 2 bases, with 17 bases lying between them. The CDR3 DNA reads TGTGCCAGCAGCTTGCGGGGGGACGGACCCTATAATTCACCCCTCCACTTT. Protein: CASSLRGDGPYNSPLHF.

The chain has TRBV27 and TRBJ1-2, with D perhaps matching TRBD1 (5 bases). Germline values: CDR1 MNHEY, CDR2 SMNVEV (reference sequence). V lost 3 bases and J 5 bases, leaving 13 bases between the germline ends. CDR3 length: 14 residues. CDR3 DNA sequence: TGTGCCAGCAGTTTTGGTAACACAGGATATGGCTACACCTTC. Its protein is CASSFGNTGYGYTF.

The chain uses TRBV18 and TRBJ2-4, with TRBD1 as a possible D gene (5 bases). The CDR3 length is 13 residues. V lost 1 base and J lost 9, with 10 bases in between. Germline CDR1 KGHSH, CDR2 LQKENI. CDR3 region: CASSPQTVGIQYF. In DNA, the CDR3 is TGTGCCAGCTCACCACAGACAGTGGGCATTCAGTACTTC.

The chain carries TRBV5-1 and TRBJ1-2; 8 bases align to TRBD1. Trimming cost V 3 bases and J 8 bases; bases outside gene matches: 9. The germline V gene encodes CDR1 SGHRS and CDR2 YFSETQ. This CDR3 spans 14 amino acids. CDR3 nucleotides: TGCGCCAGCAGCTCCGGACAGGGCGTCTACGGCTACACCTTC. It specifies CASSSGQGVYGYTF.

The V call is TRBV6-5, the J call TRBJ2-7, with 8 bases lining up with TRBD1. The V gene end was trimmed by 5 bases and the J gene end by 3 bases; junction bases not matched to a gene: 9. Per the germline V gene, CDR1 is MNHEY and CDR2 is SVGAGI. The CDR3 has 15 residues. The CDR3 loop is CASSNRWTGNYEQYF. CDR3 DNA: TGTGCCAGCAGTAACCGCTGGACAGGGAACTACGAGCAGTACTTC.

V is TRBV24-1 and J is TRBJ2-5; maybe TRBD1 (5 bases). Germline loops: CDR1 KGHDR, CDR2 SFDVKD. This CDR3 spans 13 amino acids. V lost 2 bases, J lost 7 bases, and 10 bases lay in between. CDR3 sequence: CATSDSGFGTQYF. CDR3 nucleotides: TGTGCCACCAGTGATTCAGGGTTTGGGACCCAGTACTTC.

The J gene is TRBJ1-3, the V gene TRBV6-6; D may be TRBD1 (5 bases). V lost 2 bases, J lost 3 bases, and 8 bases lay in between. Germline CDR1 and CDR2: MNHNY and SVGAGI (reference sequence). The CDR3 is 14 amino acids. The CDR3 spells CASSYTGVGNTIYF. As DNA, the CDR3 is TGTGCCAGCAGTTACACGGGGGTTGGAAACACCATATATTTT.

The rearrangement joins TRBV9 to TRBJ2-1, with D tentatively TRBD2 (6 bases). CDR1 and CDR2 from the germline V gene are SGDLS and YYNGEE. The germline V and J ends were trimmed by 0 bases and 10 bases, with 20 bases remaining between them. There are 16 residues in the CDR3. Here the CDR3 DNA reads TGTGCCAGCAGCGTAGGGACCATTAACGCGGGGAGGGAGCAGTTCTTC. Its translation is CASSVGTINAGREQFF.

The chain joins TRBV19 to TRBJ2-2, with TRBD1 matching over 7 bases. The trim removed 2 bases at V and 4 bases at J, leaving 4 bases unmatched. Per the germline V gene, CDR1 is LNHDA and CDR2 is SQIVND (reference sequence). CDR3 length equals 15 residues. CDR3 amino acids: CASSILQGSTGELFF. The CDR3 DNA reads as TGTGCCAGTAGTATACTACAGGGGAGCACCGGGGAGCTGTTTTTT.